These 21 T cell receptor beta chains were sequenced from one sample in a study of tumor-infiltrating lymphocytes in primary liver carcinoma. Constant-region priming of 500 to 550 ng total RNA yielded TCR beta cDNA. Sequencing libraries for TCR beta derived from three nested multiplex PCR rounds that used slightly modified ARM-PCR. Amplification in the first two PCR rounds was performed using TRBV1-TRBV30 forward primers and a C-beta reverse primer for 9 to 11 cycles each. Via MiXCR, TCRdb re-called the multiplex PCR reads, giving one row per CDR3 protein. The sample yields 99,000 or so distinct CDR3 sequences, around three quarters seen once. Unsorted bulk tissue of roughly 20-31 mg yielded co-extracted RNA and DNA. The sequenced sample consisted of liver tumor tissue from sampling region 5. The subset: tumor region T5, tumor centre. The receptor set was obtained from a woman in her sixties with primary liver carcinoma and hepatitis B virus infection.

This sequence joins TRBV6-1 and TRBJ2-1; weak D call: TRBD2 (6 bases). CDR3 length equals 18 residues. V was trimmed by 6 bases and J by 8 bases, leaving 29 bases between them. The germline CDR1 and CDR2 sequences are MNHNS and SASEGT. This chain's CDR3 is CASSPRIGSGGTDHEQFF. In nucleotides, the CDR3 is TGTGCCAGCAGCCCCCGCATCGGTAGCGGCGGAACAGACCATGAGCAGTTCTTC.

Turning to this clonotype: At one end the junction does not follow the germline gene, possibly because of a read error. The DNA of the CDR3 is TGCGCCAGCAGACGACCAGCGGGGAACTACGAGCAGTACTTT. Translating gives CASRRPAGNYEQYF. The V gene is TRBV5-1, the J gene TRBJ2-7; TRBD2 matches 7 bases. The CDR3 contains 14 residues. CDR1 and CDR2 (germline): SGHRS, YFSETQ.

A note on this clonotype: This may be a read error, as it is one base from a much larger clone. This chain uses TRBV28 with TRBJ1-6; D is unresolved. The CDR3 runs 16 residues. The germline V gene encodes CDR1 MDHEN and CDR2 SYDVKM. This chain's CDR3 is CASSRRTDSYNPPLHF. CDR3 in DNA: TGTGCCAGCAGCCGCAGGACGGACTCTTATAATCCACCCCTCCACTTT.

Remarks on this clonotype: No conserved phenylalanine or tryptophan is present at the end of the CDR3, so a read error is the likely explanation. The chain employs TRBV11-2 and TRBJ2-1; D unresolved. The CDR3 runs to 14 residues. V shed 6 bases and J shed 10 bases, with 19 bases lying between them. Germline CDR1 reads SGHAT; CDR2 reads FQNNGV. CDR3 sequence: CASSPGSKYREQFL. The CDR3 DNA sequence: TGTGCCAGCAGTCCGGGCTCGAAGTATAGGGAGCAGTTCTTA.

This clonotype was detected many times. The chain couples TRBV7-9 to TRBJ1-2; D perhaps matches TRBD1 (5 bases). Trimming took 1 base from V and 8 from J, leaving 11 bases between them. This CDR3 has 13 residues. In germline, CDR1 is SEHNR, CDR2 FQNEAQ (reference sequence). The CDR3 here is CASSLGGSRGYTF. As DNA, the CDR3 is TGTGCCAGCAGCTTAGGGGGGTCGAGGGGCTACACCTTC.

The sample holds many counts of this clonotype. The rearrangement uses TRBV6-1 and TRBJ1-1; TRBD1 might be the D (5 bases). The ends were cut back, 4 bases at V and 1 base at J, with 13 bases in the middle. Looked up from germline, CDR1 is MNHNS and CDR2 is SASEGT. The CDR3 is 15 amino acids. The CDR3: CASSVGPTGNTEAFF. The CDR3 bases are TGTGCCAGCAGTGTGGGGCCCACAGGGAACACTGAAGCTTTCTTT.

For this clonotype: At one end the junction does not follow the germline gene, possibly because of a read error. The V and J genes are TRBV6-5 and TRBJ2-7, with a possible D match to TRBD1 (5 bases). This CDR3 is 16 amino acids long. Germline V lookup: CDR1 MNHEY, CDR2 SVGAGI. Here the CDR3 reads CASSYLTETGSYEQYF. CDR3 coding DNA: TGTGCCAGTAGTTACTTGACGGAAACAGGCTCCTACGAGCAGTACTTC.

This clonotype was seen once. The chain recombines TRBV6-5 with TRBJ2-1; 7 bases are a match to TRBD2. The CDR3 is 15 residues long. Losses at the gene ends were 4 bases for V and 9 bases for J; bases not matched to a gene: 12. Looked up from germline, CDR1 is MNHEY and CDR2 is SVGAGI. The DNA for the CDR3 is TGTGCCAGCAGTTTCGGGCTGGCGGGAGCATCTGAGCAGTTCTTC. Translating it yields CASSFGLAGASEQFF.

This clonotype is judged medium-sized (0.01 to 0.1%). V and J are TRBV11-2 and TRBJ2-1; TRBD1 matches at 7 bases. In germline, CDR1 is SGHAT, CDR2 FQNNGV. The junction had 17 bases not matched to a gene; V was cut back by 5 bases and J by 4 bases. The CDR3 covers 18 residues. The DNA of the CDR3 is TGTGCCAGCAGCAATCGACCCCTCACTCTACAGGGGTACAATGAGCAGTTCTTC. As protein: CASSNRPLTLQGYNEQFF.

This clonotype was picked up a small number of times. A much more abundant neighbour one base away suggests this may be a read error. The chain joins TRBV5-4 to TRBJ2-7; TRBD2 aligns across 13 bases. The germline V gene has CDR1 SGHNT and CDR2 YYREEE (reference sequence). This CDR3 is 14 amino acids long. The CDR3 nucleotides are TGTACCACCCGGACTAGCGGGAGATCCTACGAGCAGTACTTC. This gives the protein CTTRTSGRSYEQYF.

The chain combines TRBV11-3 with TRBJ2-1; TRBD2 is a possible D gene (6 bases). Germline-derived CDR1 and CDR2 are SGHNT and YENEEA. CDR3 length equals 15 residues. V was cut by 1 base and J by 9 bases, with 16 bases left in between. The DNA for the CDR3 is TGTGCCAGCAGCTTAGGGACTACCGGGGAGCTTGAGCAGTTCTTC. It translates to CASSLGTTGELEQFF.

The rearrangement joins TRBV5-1 to TRBJ2-2, with unresolved D. Germline V gives CDR1 SGHRS, CDR2 YFSETQ. The CDR3 is 16 amino acids. Trimming removed 0 bases from V and 1 base from J, with 10 bases in between. For the CDR3, the DNA is TGCGCCAGCAGCTTGGTCATAAGCAGGAACACCGGGGAGCTGTTTTTT. This sequence encodes CASSLVISRNTGELFF.

This clonotype has just one count. The junction and the germline gene differ at one end; a read error may be behind it. The V gene is TRBV4-1, the J gene TRBJ2-7; D gene unclear. Looked up from germline, CDR1 is MGHRA and CDR2 is YSYEKL. The CDR3 is 14 residues long. The CDR3 coding sequence is TGCGCCAGTAGCCAATATTTGTTGGGCTACGAGCAGTACTTC. It specifies CASSQYLLGYEQYF.

Of note for this clonotype: Compared with germline, one end of the junction differs, possibly owing to a read error. This chain joins TRBV7-9 and TRBJ1-3; perhaps TRBD1 as D (5 bases). The CDR3 extends over 15 amino acids. Germline-derived CDR1 and CDR2 are SEHNR and FQNEAQ (reference sequence). In nucleotides, the CDR3 is TGTACCAGCAGCCAGACAGTGAACTCTGGAAACACCATATATTTT. Its translation is CTSSQTVNSGNTIYF. The variable domain in full, completed from reference TRBV7-9 and TRBJ1-3, reads DTGVSQNPRHKITKRGQNVTFRCDPISEHNRLYWYRQTLGQGPEFLTYFQNEAQLEKSRLLSDRFSAERPKGSFSTLEIQRTEQGDSAMYLCTSSQTVNSGNTIYFGEGSWLTVV.

The chain couples TRBV11-1 to TRBJ2-4, with TRBD2 matching over 13 bases. Trimming cost V 7 bases and J 2 bases; bases outside gene matches: 8. CDR1 is SGHAT and CDR2 is FQDESV in the germline V gene (reference sequence). The CDR3 sequence is 17 residues long. CDR3 coding DNA: TGTGCCAGCAACTTTTCCGGGACTAGCGGGACCAAAAACATTCAGTACTTC. Protein sequence: CASNFSGTSGTKNIQYF. The complete variable domain, with remaining parts taken from reference TRBV11-1 and TRBJ2-4, reads EAEVAQSPRYKITEKSQAVAFWCDPISGHATLYWYRQILGQGPELLVQFQDESVVDDSQLPKDRFSAERLKGVDSTLKIQPAELGDSAMYLCASNFSGTSGTKNIQYFGAGTRLSVL.

As to this clonotype: The conserved phenylalanine or tryptophan normally closing the CDR3 is absent here, so this likely arose from a read error. The CDR3 sequence is CASSCHGGTEAFI. The CDR3, as DNA: TGCGCCAGCAGCTGTCATGGTGGGACTGAAGCTTTCATT. This chain joins TRBV11-2 and TRBJ1-1; D is uncertain. The CDR3 sequence is 13 residues long. Germline values: CDR1 SGHAT, CDR2 FQNNGV.

As concerns this clonotype: At one of its ends the junction is not consistent with the germline gene, which may arise from a read error. The chain recombines TRBV11-2 with TRBJ2-1, with D maybe TRBD1 (5 bases). Germline values: CDR1 SGHAT, CDR2 FQNNGV. This CDR3 contains 14 residues. CDR3: CANSLVAGPNEQFF. The DNA for the CDR3 is TGTGCCAACAGCTTAGTGGCAGGGCCCAATGAGCAGTTCTTC.

Details on this clonotype: With a much larger clone just one base away, this may be a read error. The chain recombines TRBV28 with TRBJ2-7, with TRBD1 matching 7 bases. The CDR3 is made up of 16 amino acids. CDR1 and CDR2 from the germline V gene are MDHEN and SYDVKM. The CDR3 nucleotides read TGTGCCAGCAGCCCTGGCTTTGGGGACAGCATCTACGGGCAGTACTTC. Translating gives CASSPGFGDSIYGQYF.

Concerning this clonotype: Being one base from a much bigger clone, this may be a read error. V gene TRBV7-8 combines with J gene TRBJ2-2; 12 nucleotides align to TRBD2. V was clipped by 2 bases and J by 9 bases; unmatched bases: 13. The CDR3 runs to 18 residues. From germline, CDR1 is SGHVS and CDR2 FQNEAQ. CDR3 in amino acids: CASSLRGLAGGLGRELFF. For the CDR3, the DNA is TGTGCCAGCAGCTTACGGGGGCTAGCGGGAGGGCTCGGCAGGGAGCTGTTTTTT.

The chain uses TRBV29-1 and TRBJ2-2; D assignment may be TRBD1 or TRBD2 (5 bases each). Germline CDR1 reads SQVTM; CDR2 reads ANQGSEA. Trimming took 6 bases from V and 8 from J, leaving 16 bases between them. This CDR3 is 13 amino acids long. The CDR3 sequence is CSVTGRSSGELFF. CDR3 coding DNA: TGCAGCGTCACGGGGCGCTCGAGTGGGGAGCTGTTTTTT.

Of note for this clonotype: A read error may explain this, as a much larger clone is one base away. The chain is built from TRBV28 and TRBJ1-2; D is ambiguous. The CDR3 sequence is 14 residues long. Germline CDR1 is MDHEN and CDR2 is SYDVKM. V was shortened by 5 bases and J by 0 bases, with 10 bases between the two germline ends. The CDR3 here is CASSPEPTNYGYTF. The CDR3 DNA reads TGTGCCAGCAGTCCTGAGCCTACTAACTATGGCTACACCTTC.